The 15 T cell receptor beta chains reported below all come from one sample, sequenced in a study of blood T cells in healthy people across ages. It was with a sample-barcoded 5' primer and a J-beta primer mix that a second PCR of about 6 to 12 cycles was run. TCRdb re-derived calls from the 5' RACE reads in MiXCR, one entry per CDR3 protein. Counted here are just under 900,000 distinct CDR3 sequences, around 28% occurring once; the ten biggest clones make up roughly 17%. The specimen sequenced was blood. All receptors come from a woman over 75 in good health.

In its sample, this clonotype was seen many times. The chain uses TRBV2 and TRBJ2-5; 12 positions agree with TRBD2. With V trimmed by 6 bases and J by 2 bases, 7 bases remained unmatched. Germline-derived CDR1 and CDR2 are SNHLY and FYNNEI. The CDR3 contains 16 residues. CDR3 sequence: CASRIGLAGRQETQYF. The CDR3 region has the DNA TGTGCCAGCAGGATCGGACTAGCGGGGAGGCAAGAGACCCAGTACTTC.

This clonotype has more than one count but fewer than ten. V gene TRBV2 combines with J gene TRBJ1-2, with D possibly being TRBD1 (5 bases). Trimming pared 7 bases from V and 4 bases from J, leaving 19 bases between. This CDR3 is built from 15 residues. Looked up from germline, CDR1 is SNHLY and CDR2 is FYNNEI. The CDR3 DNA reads TGTGCCAGCATCAGGGACGTGGGCCAGATCTATGGCTACACCTTC. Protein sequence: CASIRDVGQIYGYTF.

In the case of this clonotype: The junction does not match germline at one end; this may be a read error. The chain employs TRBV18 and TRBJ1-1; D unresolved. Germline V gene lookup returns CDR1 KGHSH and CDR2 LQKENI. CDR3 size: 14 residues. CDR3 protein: CAGSLTADHGEAFF. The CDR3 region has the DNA TGTGCCGGCTCACTTACGGCAGATCACGGTGAAGCTTTCTTT.

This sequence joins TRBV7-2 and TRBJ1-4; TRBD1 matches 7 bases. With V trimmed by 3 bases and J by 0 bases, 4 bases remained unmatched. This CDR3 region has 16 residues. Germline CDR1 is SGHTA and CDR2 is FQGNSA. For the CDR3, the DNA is TGTGCCAGCAGCTTGGACAGGAGGACAACTAATGAAAAACTGTTTTTT. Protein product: CASSLDRRTTNEKLFF.

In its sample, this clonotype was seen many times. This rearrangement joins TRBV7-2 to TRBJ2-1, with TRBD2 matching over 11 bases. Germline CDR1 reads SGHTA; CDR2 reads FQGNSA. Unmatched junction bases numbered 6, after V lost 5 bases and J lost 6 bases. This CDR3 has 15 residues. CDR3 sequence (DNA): TGTGCCAGCAGCCGTGCACTAGCGGGGGTCAATGAGCAGTTCTTC. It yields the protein CASSRALAGVNEQFF.

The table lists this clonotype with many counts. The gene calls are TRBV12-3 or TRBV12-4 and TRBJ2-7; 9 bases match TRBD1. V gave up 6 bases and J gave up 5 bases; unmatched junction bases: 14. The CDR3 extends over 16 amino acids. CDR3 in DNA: TGTGCCAGCAGCCCCGTTGGGACAGGGTGGTCCCACGAGCAGTACTTC. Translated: CASSPVGTGWSHEQYF.

This chain's CDR3 is CASSLNRYTEAFF. For the CDR3, the DNA is TGTGCCAGCAGTTTAAACAGGTACACTGAAGCTTTCTTT. J is TRBJ1-1 and V is TRBV27; D might be TRBD1 (5 bases). Trimming removed 2 bases at V and 3 bases at J, with 7 bases between. The CDR3 spans 13 residues. Germline CDR1 reads MNHEY; CDR2 reads SMNVEV (reference sequence).

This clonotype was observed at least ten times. CDR3: CASSTGSSNQPQHF. The CDR3 DNA is TGTGCCAGCAGCACAGGGTCTAGCAATCAGCCCCAGCATTTT. The chain has TRBV7-2 and TRBJ1-5; a weak D match, TRBD1 (6 bases). The CDR3 consists of 14 residues. From germline, CDR1 is SGHTA and CDR2 FQGNSA. The ends were cut back, 5 bases at V and 0 bases at J, with 8 bases in the middle.

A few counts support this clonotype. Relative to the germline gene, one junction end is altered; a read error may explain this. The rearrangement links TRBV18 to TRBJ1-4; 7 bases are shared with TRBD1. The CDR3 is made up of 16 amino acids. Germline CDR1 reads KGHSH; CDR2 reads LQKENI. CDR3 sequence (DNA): TGTGCCAGCTCTCCACCTCAGGGGACAGAGAATGAAAAACTGTTTTTT. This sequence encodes CASSPPQGTENEKLFF.

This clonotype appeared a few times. CDR3: CASSPIGASTDTQYF. In nucleotides, the CDR3 is TGTGCCAGCAGCCCCATCGGGGCTAGCACAGATACGCAGTATTTT. This sequence joins TRBV7-2 and TRBJ2-3, with D perhaps being TRBD1 or TRBD2 (5 bases each). There are 15 residues in the CDR3. Germline CDR1 SGHTA, CDR2 FQGNSA. The V end was cut by 5 bases, the J end by 0 bases, with 12 bases between. Combining the CDR3 with reference TRBV7-2 and TRBJ2-3 gives the whole variable domain GAGVSQSPSNKVTEKGKDVELRCDPISGHTALYWYRQSLGQGLEFLIYFQGNSAPDKSGLPSDRFSAERTGGSVSTLTIQRTQQEDSAVYLCASSPIGASTDTQYFGPGTRLTVL.

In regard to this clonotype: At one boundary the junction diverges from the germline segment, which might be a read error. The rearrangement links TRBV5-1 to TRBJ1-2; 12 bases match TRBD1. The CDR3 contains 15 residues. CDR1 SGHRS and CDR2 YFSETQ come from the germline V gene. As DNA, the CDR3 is TGCGCCGGCAGCTCTGGGACAGGGGGCAGCTATGGCTACACCTTC. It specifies CAGSSGTGGSYGYTF.

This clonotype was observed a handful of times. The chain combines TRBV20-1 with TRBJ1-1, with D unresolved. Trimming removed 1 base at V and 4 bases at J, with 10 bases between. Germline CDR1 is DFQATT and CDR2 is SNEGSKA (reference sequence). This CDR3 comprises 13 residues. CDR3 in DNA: TGCAGTGCTAGAGGGTTTTGGAGCACTGAAGCTTTCTTT. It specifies CSARGFWSTEAFF.

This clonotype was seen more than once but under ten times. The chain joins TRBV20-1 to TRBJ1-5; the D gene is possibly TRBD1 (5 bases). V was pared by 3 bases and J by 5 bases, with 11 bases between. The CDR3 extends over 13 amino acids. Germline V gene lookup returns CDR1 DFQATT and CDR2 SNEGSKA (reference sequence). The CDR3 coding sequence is TGCAGTGCTAGGGGGGGACGTTATCAGCCCCAGCATTTT. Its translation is CSARGGRYQPQHF.

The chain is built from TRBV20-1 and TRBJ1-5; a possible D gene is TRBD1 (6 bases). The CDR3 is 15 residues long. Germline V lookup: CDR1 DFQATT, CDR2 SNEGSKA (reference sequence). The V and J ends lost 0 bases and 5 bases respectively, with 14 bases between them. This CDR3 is CSAREAGTCYQPQHF. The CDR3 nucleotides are TGCAGTGCTAGAGAGGCCGGGACATGTTATCAGCCCCAGCATTTT.

The CDR3 reads CASSQETGAGGELFF. The CDR3 DNA reads TGTGCCAGCAGCCAAGAGACAGGTGCGGGCGGGGAGCTGTTTTTT. This chain links TRBV12-3 or TRBV12-4 with TRBJ2-2, with a tentative D call TRBD1 (6 bases). This CDR3 spans 15 amino acids. V was cut by 6 bases and J by 7 bases, with 18 bases left in between.